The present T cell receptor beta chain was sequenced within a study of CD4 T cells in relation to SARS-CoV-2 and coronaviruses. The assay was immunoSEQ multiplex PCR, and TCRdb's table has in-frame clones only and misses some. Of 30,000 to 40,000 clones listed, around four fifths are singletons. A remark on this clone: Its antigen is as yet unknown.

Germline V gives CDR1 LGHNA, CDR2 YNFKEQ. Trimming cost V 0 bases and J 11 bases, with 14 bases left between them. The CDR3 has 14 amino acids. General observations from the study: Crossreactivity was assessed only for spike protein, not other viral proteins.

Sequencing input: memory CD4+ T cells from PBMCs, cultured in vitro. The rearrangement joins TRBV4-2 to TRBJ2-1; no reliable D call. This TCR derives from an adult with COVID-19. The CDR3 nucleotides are TGTGCCAGCAGCCAAGAATCCATTGTGGTGAAGCAGTTCTTC. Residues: CASSQESIVVKQFF.